The rows below give T cell receptor beta chains drawn from one sample of a study of T cells after yellow fever vaccination. Each CDR3 protein gets one entry after TCRdb re-called the 5' RACE reads with MiXCR. This sample has 200,000 to 300,000 distinct CDR3 sequences, with approximately 12% found just once. The specimen was CD4+ T cells sorted from PBMCs, collected 45 days after the yellow fever booster vaccination. The source is a man aged 25-45 years who received the YFV17D yellow fever vaccine. Both conserved end residues are trimmed from each CDR3.

v_call,j_call,cdr3_aa
TRBV7-6,TRBJ2-2,ASSLEASRAGELF
TRBV7-9,TRBJ2-7,ASSTGTGVHEQY
TRBV12-3/TRBV12-4,TRBJ2-1,ASSALAEQF
TRBV7-2,TRBJ2-1,ASSLGRQADHNEQF
TRBV2,TRBJ1-1,ASTEAF
TRBV9,TRBJ2-3,ASAPLPYGTSTDTQY
TRBV29-1,TRBJ1-2,SVSQQGRGGYT
TRBV20-1,TRBJ1-1,SARTGPKRRAF
TRBV6-5,TRBJ2-1,ASIPDLSGNEQF
TRBV29-1,TRBJ2-5,SGVKLAFRETQY
TRBV7-2,TRBJ2-4,ASSLTGYDIQY
TRBV12-3/TRBV12-4,TRBJ2-1,ASSGLAGEGEQF
TRBV29-1,TRBJ2-7,SVVRGGYEQY
TRBV6-5,TRBJ2-7,ASSYSVTTYEQY
TRBV4-3,TRBJ2-7,ASSELEGGSEQY
TRBV12-3/TRBV12-4,TRBJ2-2,ASRRDTTGELF
TRBV4-2,TRBJ1-1,ASSQVIRGLNTEAF
TRBV29-1,TRBJ2-1,SVEGGLAGGYNEQF